The following is a T cell receptor beta chain sequence with its context. Using a J-beta primer mix together with a sample-barcoded 5' primer, a second PCR was run for roughly 6 to 11 cycles. TCRdb processed the 5' RACE reads anew with MiXCR; each CDR3 protein has one entry. The table records 450,000 to 700,000 distinct CDR3 sequences, roughly 29% of them present only once. This specimen belongs to a study of blood T cells in healthy people across ages. Per germline, CDR1 DFQATT and CDR2 SNEGSKA (reference sequence). V was pared by 0 bases and J by 8 bases, with 9 bases of the junction left unmatched. The CDR3 is made up of 14 amino acids.

J is TRBJ1-2 and V is TRBV20-1, with TRBD1 matching over 7 bases. This sequence originates from a woman in her seventies in good health. Material for sequencing was blood. The CDR3 protein is CSARETGAVGGYTF. CDR3 DNA: TGCAGTGCTAGAGAAACAGGGGCGGTTGGGGGCTACACCTTC.